The clone carrying this TCR beta chain was seen repeatedly, ten times or more. No antigen is known for it. The source of the sample is a study of post-analysis software for immune sequencing data. At the level of the study: Included courses were relapsing-remitting and secondary progressive multiple sclerosis; progressive-relapsing multiple sclerosis was also included.

Findings and limits, study-wide: The study found TRBV5-6, TRBV5-1 and TRBV20-1 among several TRBV segments more frequent in patients than controls. A significant reduction in normalized Chao1 diversity was observed in multiple sclerosis patients versus controls.

The CDR3 has 17 amino acids. Trimming removed 0 bases from V and 4 bases from J, with 18 bases in between. Germline V gives CDR1 LNHNV, CDR2 YYDKDF (reference sequence). Tagging with unique molecular identifiers was a feature of the TCR beta cDNA libraries. Input of about 0.9 to 10 million T cells yielded a few hundred thousand cDNA molecules. TCRdb processed the PCR reads anew with MiXCR; each CDR3 protein has one entry. The sample lists some 190,000 distinct CDR3 sequences, 25% to 30% occurring once. This chain connects TRBV15 to TRBJ1-1, with D possibly matching TRBD1 (5 bases). The clonotype comes from a girl younger than 18 with multiple sclerosis. Source material: blood. CDR3 sequence (DNA): TGTGCCACCAGCAGAGAACAGCGTCGGCAGGGCCTCACTGAAGCTTTCTTT. Translated: CATSREQRRQGLTEAFF.